The sequence of this TCR beta chain was determined in a study of blood T cells in healthy people across ages. A second PCR, run for roughly 7 to 12 cycles, used a sample-barcoded 5' primer plus a J-beta primer mix. TCRdb reprocessed the 5' RACE reads with MiXCR, giving one entry per CDR3 protein. This sample carries 1.5 million to 2 million distinct CDR3 sequences, about 30% of them seen once, and the ten largest clones take about 8%. Overall study findings and caveats: In older individuals, TCR beta diversity per million T cells was lower, falling roughly linearly with age. Higher diversity and more naive CD4+ cells were features of long-lived donors, compared to aged donors.

The germline V gene encodes CDR1 LGHNA and CDR2 YSLEER. This CDR3 has 14 amino acids. The V gene end was trimmed by 3 bases and the J gene end by 3 bases; junction bases not matched to a gene: 4. Caucasian individuals from Russia who were healthy and aged about 6 to 90 acted as donors. On this clonotype itself: Antigen unknown.

The chain links TRBV4-3 to TRBJ2-7; TRBD2 matches at 8 bases. The specimen was blood. The TCR was taken from a woman aged 30 to 39 in good health. The CDR3 nucleotides are TGCGCCAGCAGCCAGGAACTAGCGGACTACGAGCAGTACTTC. It encodes CASSQELADYEQYF.